The rows below give T cell receptor beta chains drawn from one sample of a study of blood T cell repertoires in COVID-19. The repertoire was sequenced with immunoSEQ multiplex PCR; TCRdb's copy has only in-frame clones and lacks some. The table has a few hundred thousand clones, approximately 88% seen once; the top ten hold 0.7% to 0.85%. Sequenced material: peripheral blood. These receptors were obtained from a woman aged 30 to 39 with acute or convalescent COVID-19. CDR3s include the opening cysteine and the closing phenylalanine or tryptophan. A D gene is named only where the DNA matches it firmly. Expanded clones are given a class, and other clones once, few, many or no size at all.

DNA: TGTGCCAGCAGCTCTGCTAGCGGGAACGCAGATACGCAGTATTTT; CDR3: CASSSASGNADTQYF; J: TRBJ2-3; V: TRBV7-2; size: -; D: TRBD2
DNA: TGTGCCAGCAGTTGGAGCGGGAATGAGCAGTTCTTC; CDR3: CASSWSGNEQFF; J: TRBJ2-1; V: TRBV12-3/TRBV12-4; size: -; D: -
DNA: TGCACCAGCAGCCAAGTTGGCTTTTCCGGGGAGCTGTTTTTT; CDR3: CTSSQVGFSGELFF; J: TRBJ2-2; V: TRBV1; size: -; D: -
DNA: TGTGCCAGCAGTTTCGATTTGGGGGCAGAGACCCAGTACTTC; CDR3: CASSFDLGAETQYF; J: TRBJ2-5; V: TRBV6-5; size: -; D: -
DNA: TGCGCCAGCAGTGATAGCGGGAGCTGGGATGAGCAGTTCTTC; CDR3: CASSDSGSWDEQFF; J: TRBJ2-1; V: TRBV10-2; size: -; D: TRBD2
DNA: TGTGCCAGCAGCCAAGGAAGGGGGAGCGCCTACGAGCAGTACTTC; CDR3: CASSQGRGSAYEQYF; J: TRBJ2-7; V: TRBV3-1/TRBV3-2; size: -; D: -
DNA: TGCGCCAGCAGCTTACTAGCGGGAGAGTGGGATACGCAGTATTTT; CDR3: CASSLLAGEWDTQYF; J: TRBJ2-3; V: TRBV5-1; size: -; D: TRBD2
DNA: TGTGCCACCAGTGATTCGATAGACAGTCGGGTTGCCGAGCAGTACTTC; CDR3: CATSDSIDSRVAEQYF; J: TRBJ2-7; V: TRBV24-1; size: -; D: -
DNA: TGTGCCACCAGCAGCTCCCACAGGTGGGGCAACTCCTACGAGCAGTACTTC; CDR3: CATSSSHRWGNSYEQYF; J: TRBJ2-7; V: TRBV15; size: few; D: -
DNA: TGTGCCAGTGCCCGGGACAGAGTTTCACCCCTCCACTTT; CDR3: CASARDRVSPLHF; J: TRBJ1-6; V: TRBV7-7; size: few; D: TRBD1
DNA: TGTGCCAGCAGCCAGACAGTCACACCACGCGAGACCCAGTACTTC; CDR3: CASSQTVTPRETQYF; J: TRBJ2-5; V: TRBV5-6; size: -; D: -
DNA: TGCGCCAGCAGCCAAGTAAACCCAGGGGCAACCGCCTACACCTTC; CDR3: CASSQVNPGATAYTF; J: TRBJ1-2; V: TRBV4-3; size: -; D: -
DNA: TGTGCCAGCAGCCCAGATTCGAGGACCCTCCACTTT; CDR3: CASSPDSRTLHF; J: TRBJ1-6; V: TRBV4-2; size: -; D: -
DNA: TGTGCCAGCAGCGTACTTGGCGGGAGAACAGATACGCAGTATTTT; CDR3: CASSVLGGRTDTQYF; J: TRBJ2-3; V: TRBV9; size: -; D: TRBD2
DNA: TGTGCCAGCAGCGCTAAGGACAGGGGGCTCTTTATCAACGAGCAGTACTTC; CDR3: CASSAKDRGLFINEQYF; J: TRBJ2-7; V: TRBV11-2; size: -; D: TRBD1
DNA: TGTGCCTGGGGGGACGGGGCAGGACACAGGGCCGGGGAGCTGTTTTTT; CDR3: CAWGDGAGHRAGELFF; J: TRBJ2-2; V: TRBV30; size: -; D: -
DNA: TGCAGCGTTGGGTATCAACTTAATGAAAAACTGTTTTTT; CDR3: CSVGYQLNEKLFF; J: TRBJ1-4; V: TRBV29-1; size: -; D: -
DNA: TGTGCCACCAACTCAGACAGGGACTATGGCTACACCTTC; CDR3: CATNSDRDYGYTF; J: TRBJ1-2; V: TRBV24-1; size: -; D: TRBD1
DNA: TGTGCCAGTAGTATGGCGGGGAGCTCTAGCACAGATACGCAGTATTTT; CDR3: CASSMAGSSSTDTQYF; J: TRBJ2-3; V: TRBV19; size: -; D: -
DNA: TGTGCCAGCAACCGACTAGCGGGAATTTTCCACGAGCAGTACTTC; CDR3: CASNRLAGIFHEQYF; J: TRBJ2-7; V: TRBV6-5; size: -; D: TRBD2
DNA: TGTGCCACCTCCGGGACAGGGTCCTACGAGCAGTACTTC; CDR3: CATSGTGSYEQYF; J: TRBJ2-7; V: TRBV30; size: -; D: TRBD1
DNA: TGTGCCAGTACCACAACCGGGGGGTCCTATGGCTACACCTTC; CDR3: CASTTTGGSYGYTF; J: TRBJ1-2; V: TRBV19; size: once; D: -
DNA: TGTGCCAGCAGCGGTCAGGGGAGTGAAAAACTGTTTTTT; CDR3: CASSGQGSEKLFF; J: TRBJ1-4; V: TRBV9; size: -; D: -
DNA: TGTGCCAGCAGCTGGGGACTAGCGGGACCGAACACCGGGGAGCTGTTTTTT; CDR3: CASSWGLAGPNTGELFF; J: TRBJ2-2; V: TRBV6-2/TRBV6-3; size: -; D: TRBD2
DNA: TGTGCCAGCAGCCATACGGGGAGCAATCAGCCCCAGCATTTT; CDR3: CASSHTGSNQPQHF; J: TRBJ1-5; V: TRBV5-5; size: -; D: -
DNA: TGTGCCAGCAGCCTCGGGGGGACCCAGTACTTC; CDR3: CASSLGGTQYF; J: TRBJ2-5; V: TRBV6-2/TRBV6-3; size: few; D: -
DNA: TGTGCCTGGACCCGCGAGCAGTACTTC; CDR3: CAWTREQYF; J: TRBJ2-7; V: TRBV30; size: few; D: -
DNA: TGTGCCAGCAGCGTAGGCCCAGCGGTGGGGGCTAATGAGCAGTTCTTC; CDR3: CASSVGPAVGANEQFF; J: TRBJ2-1; V: TRBV9; size: -; D: -
DNA: TGTGCCAGCAGTGAGCTTCCTAATGAAAAACTGTTTTTT; CDR3: CASSELPNEKLFF; J: TRBJ1-4; V: TRBV28; size: -; D: -
DNA: TGTGCCAGCTCCGGGACTAGCGGTCTGAGAGAGCAGTACTTC; CDR3: CASSGTSGLREQYF; J: TRBJ2-7; V: TRBV18; size: -; D: TRBD2
DNA: TGTGCCTGGAGTCCCGGACAGGCTCAGTACTTC; CDR3: CAWSPGQAQYF; J: TRBJ2-7; V: TRBV30; size: -; D: TRBD1
DNA: TGTGCCAGCAGTTACTCAGGAGGGATCAACTATGGCTACACCTTC; CDR3: CASSYSGGINYGYTF; J: TRBJ1-2; V: TRBV6-2/TRBV6-3; size: -; D: -
DNA: TGTGCCAGCAGTTTCAACGACAGAGACTCCTACGAGCAGTACTTC; CDR3: CASSFNDRDSYEQYF; J: TRBJ2-7; V: TRBV28; size: -; D: -
DNA: TGTGCCAGCAAGGGGAGGGGTGGTGAAAAACTGTTTTTT; CDR3: CASKGRGGEKLFF; J: TRBJ1-4; V: TRBV2; size: -; D: -
DNA: TGTGCCAGCAGCCAAGAGACATACAATGAGCAGTTCTTC; CDR3: CASSQETYNEQFF; J: TRBJ2-1; V: TRBV3-1/TRBV3-2; size: -; D: -
DNA: TGTGCCAGCAGTTACGGCGGGAACACTGAAGCTTTCTTT; CDR3: CASSYGGNTEAFF; J: TRBJ1-1; V: TRBV6-2/TRBV6-3; size: -; D: -
DNA: TGTGCCAGCGCCTCAGGTGCAACTAATGAAAAACTGTTTTTT; CDR3: CASASGATNEKLFF; J: TRBJ1-4; V: TRBV27; size: -; D: -
DNA: TGTGCCAGTATTGGGGACAGACAGGGGCTGACAGATACGCAGTATTTT; CDR3: CASIGDRQGLTDTQYF; J: TRBJ2-3; V: TRBV19; size: -; D: TRBD1
DNA: TGCGCCAGCAGTGTAGGCGACTTCTCCTATAATTCACCCCTCCACTTT; CDR3: CASSVGDFSYNSPLHF; J: TRBJ1-6; V: TRBV5-1; size: -; D: -
DNA: TGTGCCTGGAGTCGAGGGGGGGCTGAAGCTTTCTTT; CDR3: CAWSRGGAEAFF; J: TRBJ1-1; V: TRBV30; size: -; D: -
DNA: TGTGCCAGTAGTATCCTACCGGGGGGGACCGGGGAGCTGTTTTTT; CDR3: CASSILPGGTGELFF; J: TRBJ2-2; V: TRBV19; size: -; D: TRBD2
DNA: TGTGCCAGCAGCTCCCGGGTCCACCCCTACGAGCAGTACTTC; CDR3: CASSSRVHPYEQYF; J: TRBJ2-7; V: TRBV5-6; size: -; D: -
DNA: TGTGCCAGTAGTCCCACAGGGAGTGGCTATGGCTACACCTTC; CDR3: CASSPTGSGYGYTF; J: TRBJ1-2; V: TRBV19; size: -; D: -
DNA: TGTGCCAGCAGCAGGACTAGCCCAGAGACCCAGTACTTC; CDR3: CASSRTSPETQYF; J: TRBJ2-5; V: TRBV7-2; size: -; D: TRBD2
DNA: TGTGCCAGCAGCTCCCGGGGGTCTCCAAATAATTCACCCCTCCACTTT; CDR3: CASSSRGSPNNSPLHF; J: TRBJ1-6; V: TRBV21-1; size: -; D: -
DNA: TGTGCCAGCAGCTTAGCTAGCGGGACATGGAATGAGCAGTTCTTC; CDR3: CASSLASGTWNEQFF; J: TRBJ2-1; V: TRBV7-2; size: -; D: TRBD2
DNA: TGTGCCAGCAGTTACGTCACAGGGACGGGCAATCAGCCCCAGCATTTT; CDR3: CASSYVTGTGNQPQHF; J: TRBJ1-5; V: TRBV6-6; size: -; D: -
DNA: TGTGCCAGCAGTTTATTGCGCGGGACGGAGTCCGAGCAGTACTTC; CDR3: CASSLLRGTESEQYF; J: TRBJ2-7; V: TRBV27; size: -; D: -
DNA: TGTGCCAGCAGCAAAGTTTCTCCCGGGACAGGAGATAGCTCCTACAATGAGCAGTTCTTC; CDR3: CASSKVSPGTGDSSYNEQFF; J: TRBJ2-1; V: TRBV21-1; size: many; D: -
DNA: TGTGCCAGCAGTTCCCGAGGAAGCGGCCATCAGACCCAGTACTTC; CDR3: CASSSRGSGHQTQYF; J: TRBJ2-5; V: TRBV7-2; size: -; D: -